This record looks at one T cell receptor beta chain sequence and its context. Sample treatment: randomized to nivolumab then ipilimumab (arm A) or the reverse (arm B). Assay: immunoSEQ multiplex PCR; the TCRdb copy retains only in-frame clones and omits some. The data contain under 45,000 clones, about 83% of them singletons. The data originate from a study of sequential checkpoint blockade in melanoma. The CDR3 covers 15 residues. Germline V gene sequence: CDR1 SGDLS, CDR2 YYNGEE. Trimming cost V 3 bases and J 0 bases, with 7 bases left between them. The TCR comes from a human donor with melanoma. Sequencing used CD8+ T cells sorted from blood (inferred from file names), obtained from a patient given nivolumab and ipilimumab in sequence. The genes are TRBV9 and TRBJ2-6; D possibly corresponds to TRBD1 (6 bases). This CDR3 is CASSGDTSGANVLTF. The CDR3 DNA is TGTGCCAGCAGCGGGGACACCTCTGGGGCCAACGTCCTGACTTTC.